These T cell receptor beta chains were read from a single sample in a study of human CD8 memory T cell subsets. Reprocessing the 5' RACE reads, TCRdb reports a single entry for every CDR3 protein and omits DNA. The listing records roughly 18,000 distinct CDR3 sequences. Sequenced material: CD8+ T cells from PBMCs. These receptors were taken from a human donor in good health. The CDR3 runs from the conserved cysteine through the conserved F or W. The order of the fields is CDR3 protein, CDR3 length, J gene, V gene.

CDR3 protein: CASRPTGDNSPLHF
CDR3 length: 14
J gene: TRBJ1-6
V gene: TRBV7-3

CDR3 protein: CASSGQVRSNNEQFF
CDR3 length: 15
J gene: TRBJ2-1
V gene: TRBV9

CDR3 protein: CASSQGIYSNQPQHF
CDR3 length: 15
J gene: TRBJ1-5
V gene: TRBV4-1

CDR3 protein: CASSYWRNTEAFF
CDR3 length: 13
J gene: TRBJ1-1
V gene: TRBV6-2/TRBV6-3

CDR3 protein: CASDPGYLYGYTF
CDR3 length: 13
J gene: TRBJ1-2
V gene: TRBV28

CDR3 protein: CASKRELEAFF
CDR3 length: 11
J gene: TRBJ1-1
V gene: TRBV28

CDR3 protein: CASSLIGGDASTDTQYF
CDR3 length: 17
J gene: TRBJ2-3
V gene: TRBV7-8

CDR3 protein: CASSPIVGREGLKNEQFF
CDR3 length: 18
J gene: TRBJ2-1
V gene: TRBV7-9

CDR3 protein: CASSYSGGGDTQYF
CDR3 length: 14
J gene: TRBJ2-3
V gene: TRBV6-6

CDR3 protein: CASSPLADSTDTQYF
CDR3 length: 15
J gene: TRBJ2-3
V gene: TRBV28

CDR3 protein: CASSFYGLAGDQETQYF
CDR3 length: 17
J gene: TRBJ2-5
V gene: TRBV7-9

CDR3 protein: CASRAGGRSSNEQFF
CDR3 length: 15
J gene: TRBJ2-1
V gene: TRBV7-8

CDR3 protein: CSVEGPTGGLAEFPYNEQFF
CDR3 length: 20
J gene: TRBJ2-1
V gene: TRBV29-1

CDR3 protein: CASSLAGGDNEQFF
CDR3 length: 14
J gene: TRBJ2-1
V gene: TRBV7-8

CDR3 protein: CASSQDSAGVYEQYF
CDR3 length: 15
J gene: TRBJ2-7
V gene: TRBV4-2

CDR3 protein: CASSLGVSGANEQFF
CDR3 length: 15
J gene: TRBJ2-1
V gene: TRBV7-6

CDR3 protein: CASSTSGGTEAFF
CDR3 length: 13
J gene: TRBJ1-1
V gene: TRBV19